The source of this T cell receptor beta chain is a study of OX40 agonist ivuxolimab in advanced cancers. Whole-study results and caveats: Certain nonresponding patients likewise had low normalized T-cell clonal expansion. Near-lowest levels of clonal expansion characterized partial responders at 0.1-3.0 mg/kg. Compared with CD4+, CD8+ T cells on average had more expanded clones.

Germline values: CDR1 MNHEY, CDR2 SMNVEV (reference sequence). V was clipped by 4 bases and J by 3 bases; unmatched bases: 8. The CDR3 runs 15 residues. Sequenced by immunoSEQ multiplex PCR; TCRdb stores in-frame clones only, minus some. The data hold approximately 79,000 clones, with around 87% observed a single time. Turning to this clone: Its antigen remains unknown.

The source of this sequence is an adult with an advanced solid tumor such as melanoma, head and neck, liver or kidney cancer. This chain joins TRBV27 and TRBJ2-5; 7 bases are shared with TRBD1. The specimen was CD4+ or CD8+ T cells sorted from blood, collected in a trial of the OX40 agonist ivuxolimab. For the CDR3, the DNA is TGTGCCAGCAGTTCCCCATCGACAGGGAAAGAGACCCAGTACTTC. This encodes CASSSPSTGKETQYF.